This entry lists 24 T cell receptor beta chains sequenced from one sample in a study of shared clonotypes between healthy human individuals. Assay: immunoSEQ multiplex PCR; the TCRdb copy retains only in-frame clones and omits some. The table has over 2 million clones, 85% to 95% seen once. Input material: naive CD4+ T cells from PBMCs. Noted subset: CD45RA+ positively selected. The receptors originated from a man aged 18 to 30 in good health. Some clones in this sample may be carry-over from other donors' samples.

CDR3 region: CASSPGVNEKLFF. CDR3 coding DNA: TGTGCCAGCAGTCCAGGGGTTAATGAAAAACTGTTTTTT. The rearrangement links TRBV2 to TRBJ1-4; maybe TRBD1 (6 bases). Per the germline V gene, CDR1 is SNHLY and CDR2 is FYNNEI. Trimming shortened V by 5 bases and J by 4 bases, and 8 bases separated the two germline ends. The CDR3 covers 13 residues.

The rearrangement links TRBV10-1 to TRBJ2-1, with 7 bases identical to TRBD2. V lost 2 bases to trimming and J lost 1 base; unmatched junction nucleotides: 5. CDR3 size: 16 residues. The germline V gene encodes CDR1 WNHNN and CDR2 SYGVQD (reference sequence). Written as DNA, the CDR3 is TGCGCCAGCAGTGAGACAGCGGGGCTATCCTACAATGAGCAGTTCTTC. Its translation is CASSETAGLSYNEQFF.

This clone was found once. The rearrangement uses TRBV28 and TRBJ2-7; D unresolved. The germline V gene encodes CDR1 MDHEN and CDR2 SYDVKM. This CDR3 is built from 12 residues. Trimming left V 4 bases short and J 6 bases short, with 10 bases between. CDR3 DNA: TGTGCCAGCAGTTCGAGTGCGATCGAGCAGTACTTC. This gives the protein CASSSSAIEQYF.

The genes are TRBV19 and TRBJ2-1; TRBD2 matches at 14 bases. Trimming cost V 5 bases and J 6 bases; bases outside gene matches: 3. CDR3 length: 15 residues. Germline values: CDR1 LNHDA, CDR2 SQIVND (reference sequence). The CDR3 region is CASSSGTSGSNEQFF. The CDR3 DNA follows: TGTGCCAGTAGTTCCGGGACTAGCGGGAGCAATGAGCAGTTCTTC.

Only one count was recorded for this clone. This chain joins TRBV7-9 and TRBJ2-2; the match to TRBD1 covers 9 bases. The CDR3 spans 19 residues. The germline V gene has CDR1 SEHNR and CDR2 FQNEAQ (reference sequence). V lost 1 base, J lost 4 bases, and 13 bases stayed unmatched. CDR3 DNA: TGTGCCAGCAGCTTAGGTCCATTTGCAGGACAGGGGAGCACCGGGGAGCTGTTTTTT. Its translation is CASSLGPFAGQGSTGELFF.

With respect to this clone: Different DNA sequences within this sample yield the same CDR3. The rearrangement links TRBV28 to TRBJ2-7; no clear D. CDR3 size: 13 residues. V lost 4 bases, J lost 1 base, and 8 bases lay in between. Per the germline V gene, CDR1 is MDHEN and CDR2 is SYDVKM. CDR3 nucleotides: TGTGCCAGCAGTTCTCCGGTTTCCTACGAGCAGTACTTC. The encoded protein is CASSSPVSYEQYF.

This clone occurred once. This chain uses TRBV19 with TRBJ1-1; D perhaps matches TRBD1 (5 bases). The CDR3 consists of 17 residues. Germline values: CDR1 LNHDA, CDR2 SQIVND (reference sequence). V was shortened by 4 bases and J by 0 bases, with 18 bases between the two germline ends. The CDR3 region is CASSRKPPGIMNTEAFF. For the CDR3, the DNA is TGTGCCAGTAGTAGAAAACCCCCAGGGATCATGAACACTGAAGCTTTCTTT.

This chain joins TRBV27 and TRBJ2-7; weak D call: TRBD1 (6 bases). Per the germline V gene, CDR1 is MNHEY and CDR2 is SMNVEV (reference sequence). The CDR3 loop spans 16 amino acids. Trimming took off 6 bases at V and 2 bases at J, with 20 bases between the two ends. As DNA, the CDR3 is TGTGCCAGCAGGAGCTTCGAAAGGGGGTATACCTACGAGCAGTACTTC. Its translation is CASRSFERGYTYEQYF.

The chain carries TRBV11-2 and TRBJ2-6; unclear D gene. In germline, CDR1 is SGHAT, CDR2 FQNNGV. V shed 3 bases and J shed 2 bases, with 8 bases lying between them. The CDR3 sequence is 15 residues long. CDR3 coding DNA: TGTGCCAGCAGCTTTTGGGCTGCTGGGGCCAACGTCCTGACTTTC. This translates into CASSFWAAGANVLTF. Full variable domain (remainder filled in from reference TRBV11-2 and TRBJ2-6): EAGVAQSPRYKIIEKRQSVAFWCNPISGHATLYWYQQILGQGPKLLIQFQNNGVVDDSQLPKDRFSAERLKGVDSTLKIQPAKLEDSAVYLCASSFWAAGANVLTFGAGSRLTVL.

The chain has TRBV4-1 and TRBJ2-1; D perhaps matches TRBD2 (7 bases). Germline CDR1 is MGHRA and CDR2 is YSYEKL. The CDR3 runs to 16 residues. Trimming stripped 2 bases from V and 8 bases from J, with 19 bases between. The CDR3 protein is CASSQPREGVRDEQFF. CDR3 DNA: TGCGCCAGCAGCCAACCGAGGGAGGGGGTGCGAGATGAGCAGTTCTTC.

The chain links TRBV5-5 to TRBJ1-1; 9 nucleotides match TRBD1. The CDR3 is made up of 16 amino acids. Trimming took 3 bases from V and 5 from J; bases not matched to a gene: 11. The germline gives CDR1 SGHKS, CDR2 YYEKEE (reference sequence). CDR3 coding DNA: TGTGCCAGCAGCTCCCTGAAAACAGGGGGCAGGACTGAAGCTTTCTTT. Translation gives CASSSLKTGGRTEAFF. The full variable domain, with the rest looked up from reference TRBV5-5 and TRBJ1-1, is DAGVTQSPTHLIKTRGQQVTLRCSPISGHKSVSWYQQVLGQGPQFIFQYYEKEERGRGNFPDRFSARQFPNYSSELNVNALLLGDSALYLCASSSLKTGGRTEAFFGQGTRLTVV.

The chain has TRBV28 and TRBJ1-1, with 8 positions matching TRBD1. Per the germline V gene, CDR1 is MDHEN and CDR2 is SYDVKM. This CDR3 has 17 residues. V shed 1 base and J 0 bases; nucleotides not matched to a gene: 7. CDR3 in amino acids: CASSLLGRGRMNTEAFF. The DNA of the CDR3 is TGTGCCAGCAGTTTATTAGGCAGGGGGCGAATGAACACTGAAGCTTTCTTT.

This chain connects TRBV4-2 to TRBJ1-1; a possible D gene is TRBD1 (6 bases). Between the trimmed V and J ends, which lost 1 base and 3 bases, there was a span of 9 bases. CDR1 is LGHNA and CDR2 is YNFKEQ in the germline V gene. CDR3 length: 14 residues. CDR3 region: CASSQAWTDTEAFF. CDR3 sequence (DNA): TGTGCCAGCAGCCAAGCCTGGACAGACACTGAAGCTTTCTTT.

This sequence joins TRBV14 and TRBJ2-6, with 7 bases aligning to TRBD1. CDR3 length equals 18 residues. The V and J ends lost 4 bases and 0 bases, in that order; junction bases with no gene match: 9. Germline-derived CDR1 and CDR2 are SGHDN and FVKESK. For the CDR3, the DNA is TGTGCCAGCAGCCCAACACAGGGGATCGGCTCTGGGGCCAACGTCCTGACTTTC. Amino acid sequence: CASSPTQGIGSGANVLTF.

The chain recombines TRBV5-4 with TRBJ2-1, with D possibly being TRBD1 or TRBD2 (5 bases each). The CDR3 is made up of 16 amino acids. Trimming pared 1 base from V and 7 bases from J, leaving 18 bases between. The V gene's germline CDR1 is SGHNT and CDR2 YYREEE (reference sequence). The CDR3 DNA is TGTGCCAGCAGCTTGCCGGTGGGAGTGGGGCGTAATGAGCAGTTCTTC. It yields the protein CASSLPVGVGRNEQFF.

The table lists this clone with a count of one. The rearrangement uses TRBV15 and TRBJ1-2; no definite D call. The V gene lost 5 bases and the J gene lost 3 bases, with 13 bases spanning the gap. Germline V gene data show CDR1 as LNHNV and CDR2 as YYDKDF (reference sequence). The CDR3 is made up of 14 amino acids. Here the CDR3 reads CATSFSGGHYGYTF. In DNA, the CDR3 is TGTGCCACCAGCTTTTCAGGCGGACACTATGGCTACACCTTC.

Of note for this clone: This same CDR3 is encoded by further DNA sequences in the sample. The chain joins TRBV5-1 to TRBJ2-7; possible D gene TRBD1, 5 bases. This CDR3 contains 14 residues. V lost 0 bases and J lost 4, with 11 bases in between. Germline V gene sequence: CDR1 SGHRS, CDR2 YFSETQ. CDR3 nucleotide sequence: TGCGCCAGCAGCTTGGCACCAGGGCCATACGAGCAGTACTTC. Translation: CASSLAPGPYEQYF.

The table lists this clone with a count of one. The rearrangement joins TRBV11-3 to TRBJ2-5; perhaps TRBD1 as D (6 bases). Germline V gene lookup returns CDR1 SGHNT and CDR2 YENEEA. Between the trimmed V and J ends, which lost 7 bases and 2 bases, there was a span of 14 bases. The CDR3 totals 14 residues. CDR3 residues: CASTPAQGQETQYF. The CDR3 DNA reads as TGTGCCAGCACTCCAGCACAGGGTCAAGAGACCCAGTACTTC.

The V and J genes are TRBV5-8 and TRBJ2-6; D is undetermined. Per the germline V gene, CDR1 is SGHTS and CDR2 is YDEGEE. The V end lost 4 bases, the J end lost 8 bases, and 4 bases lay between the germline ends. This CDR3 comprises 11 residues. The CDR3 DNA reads TGTGCCAGCAGCCTCTCCAACGTCCTGACTTTC. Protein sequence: CASSLSNVLTF.

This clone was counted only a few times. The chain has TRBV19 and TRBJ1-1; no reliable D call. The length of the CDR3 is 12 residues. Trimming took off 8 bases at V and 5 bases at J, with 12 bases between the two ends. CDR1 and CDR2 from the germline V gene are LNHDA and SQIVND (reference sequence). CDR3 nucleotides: TGTGCCAGTCAGTTGGGGTGGACTGAAGCTTTCTTT. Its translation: CASQLGWTEAFF.

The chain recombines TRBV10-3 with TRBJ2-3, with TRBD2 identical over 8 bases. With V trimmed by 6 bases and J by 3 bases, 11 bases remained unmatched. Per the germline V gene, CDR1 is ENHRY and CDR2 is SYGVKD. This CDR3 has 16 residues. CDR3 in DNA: TGTGCCATCAGGGGGTCGGGCGGGAGGTCTACAGATACGCAGTATTTT. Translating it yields CAIRGSGGRSTDTQYF.

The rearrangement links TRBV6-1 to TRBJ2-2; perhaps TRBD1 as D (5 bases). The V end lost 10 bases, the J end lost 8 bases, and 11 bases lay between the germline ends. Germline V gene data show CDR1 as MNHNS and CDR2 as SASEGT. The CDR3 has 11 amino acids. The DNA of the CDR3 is TGTGCCACCAGGCAGGGAGGGGAGCTGTTTTTT. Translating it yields CATRQGGELFF.

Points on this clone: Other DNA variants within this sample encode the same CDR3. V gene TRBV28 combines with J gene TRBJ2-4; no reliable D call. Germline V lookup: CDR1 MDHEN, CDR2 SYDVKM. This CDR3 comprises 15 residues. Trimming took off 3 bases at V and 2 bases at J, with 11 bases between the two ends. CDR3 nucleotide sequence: TGTGCCAGCAGTTTTAGGCAAGGGACCAAAAACATTCAGTACTTC. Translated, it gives CASSFRQGTKNIQYF.

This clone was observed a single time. The DNA of the CDR3 is TGTGCCAGCAGTGAGGGACCGCTGAACACTGAAGCTTTCTTT. It specifies CASSEGPLNTEAFF. The V call is TRBV6-6, the J call TRBJ1-1; D may be TRBD1 (5 bases). The CDR3 consists of 14 residues. Deletions cut 5 bases from V and 0 bases from J, with 10 bases between. Germline CDR1 reads MNHNY; CDR2 reads SVGAGI (reference sequence).